The 20 T cell receptor beta chains below come from one sample, sequenced in a study of response to subunit inactivated influenza vaccine. Each CDR3 protein is one row after TCRdb ran MiXCR on the RT-PCR reads. The sample shows hundreds of thousands of distinct CDR3 sequences, approximately 14% of them seen only once. Sequenced material: PBMCs from blood, taken 11 to 12 days after vaccination. These receptors all stem from a man aged 45-65 years who received an inactivated influenza vaccine.

The chain recombines TRBV5-1 with TRBJ1-1, with TRBD1 matching over 8 bases. With 1 base clipped from V and 7 bases from J, the junction kept 9 bases outside the gene matches. This CDR3 is 15 amino acids long. The germline V gene encodes CDR1 SGHRS and CDR2 YFSETQ. In DNA, the CDR3 is TGCGCCAGCAGCTTGCAGGGGGCTCTACGGGATGAAGCTTTCTTT. It yields the protein CASSLQGALRDEAFF.

This clonotype turned up a few times. The chain carries TRBV10-3 and TRBJ2-1; 9 nucleotides agree with TRBD2. The CDR3 contains 16 residues. The germline V gene encodes CDR1 ENHRY and CDR2 SYGVKD. V was clipped by 3 bases and J by 0 bases; unmatched bases: 3. CDR3 DNA sequence: TGTGCCATCAGTGATGGTAGCGGGAGCTCCTACAATGAGCAGTTCTTC. It translates to CAISDGSGSSYNEQFF.

For this clonotype: Sequence at one end of the junction differs from germline and may be a read error. This chain connects TRBV20-1 to TRBJ2-1, with TRBD2 matching 10 bases. This CDR3 is 17 amino acids long. Germline-derived CDR1 and CDR2 are DFQATT and SNEGSKA (reference sequence). CDR3 DNA: TGCTGTGCTACAGGACTAGCGGAAACAAGCTCCTACAATGAGCAGTTCTTC. It encodes CCATGLAETSSYNEQFF.

This clonotype occurred a few times. This chain uses TRBV25-1 with TRBJ1-6; D unresolved. Germline CDR1 reads MGHDK; CDR2 reads SYGVNS. Trimming removed 2 bases at V and 6 bases at J, with 8 bases between. This CDR3 comprises 14 residues. CDR3 sequence reads: CASSEPGSNSPLHF. Here the CDR3 DNA reads TGTGCCAGCAGTGAACCCGGGAGTAATTCACCCCTCCACTTT.

This clonotype was seen more than once but under ten times. The rearrangement links TRBV10-2 to TRBJ1-2, with D possibly TRBD1 on 5 matching bases. V lost 7 bases and J lost 4, with 16 bases in between. The germline gives CDR1 WSHSY, CDR2 SAAADI. The CDR3 extends over 14 amino acids. CDR3 nucleotides: TGCGCCAGCAACCCTTCTGGTGGGGGCTATGGCTACACCTTC. The encoded protein is CASNPSGGGYGYTF.

This clonotype has only a few counts. The gene calls are TRBV7-8 and TRBJ1-1; 8 nucleotides line up with TRBD1. V lost 5 bases, J lost 2 bases, and 10 bases stayed unmatched. The CDR3 has 16 residues. Germline loops: CDR1 SGHVS, CDR2 FQNEAQ. Written as DNA, the CDR3 is TGTGCCAGCAGCCTTCTGACAGGGGCTACAAACACTGAAGCTTTCTTT. Residues: CASSLLTGATNTEAFF.

The CDR3 nucleotides read TGTGCCAGCAGCGCACCGTTGGTGCCCCGCGGGACAGAATCCTACAATGAGCAGTTCTTC. Translated: CASSAPLVPRGTESYNEQFF. The genes are TRBV9 and TRBJ2-1, with a tentative D call TRBD1 (7 bases). Germline V lookup: CDR1 SGDLS, CDR2 YYNGEE. The V and J ends lost 3 bases and 1 base respectively, with 26 bases between them. The CDR3 sequence is 20 residues long.

This clonotype was counted only a few times. The chain couples TRBV10-3 to TRBJ2-6; tentatively, D is TRBD1 (5 bases). Trimming took 4 bases from V and 0 from J, leaving 13 bases between them. Germline V gene sequence: CDR1 ENHRY, CDR2 SYGVKD. The CDR3 is 17 amino acids. The CDR3 loop is CAISGQLLTSGANVLTF. For the CDR3, the DNA is TGTGCCATCAGTGGACAGCTGCTTACCTCTGGGGCCAACGTCCTGACTTTC.

This chain uses TRBV12-3 or TRBV12-4 with TRBJ2-3; a weak D match, TRBD2 (6 bases). This CDR3 is built from 17 residues. The V end lost 1 base, the J end lost 5 bases, and 19 bases lay between the germline ends. The CDR3 nucleotides read TGTGCCAGCAGTTTAGGGGGGGACCTTTTACGGATAGATACGCAGTATTTT. Translation: CASSLGGDLLRIDTQYF.

V and J are TRBV7-2 and TRBJ2-3, with TRBD1 identical over 8 bases. V shed 6 bases, J shed 3 bases, and the junction held 8 bases outside the gene matches. CDR3 size: 15 residues. Germline lookup yields CDR1 SGHTA and CDR2 FQGNSA. The CDR3 nucleotides are TGTGCCAGCAGTTCCCAGGGGGCGGGAACAGATACGCAGTATTTT. It translates to CASSSQGAGTDTQYF.

There are a few counts of this clonotype. The rearrangement links TRBV28 to TRBJ2-6; D call uncertain. V dropped 6 bases and J dropped 4 bases, with 10 bases sitting between them. The CDR3 runs 14 residues. CDR1 MDHEN and CDR2 SYDVKM come from the germline V gene. The CDR3 DNA reads TGTGCCAGCAGACCCGGGTACGGGGCCAACGTCCTGACTTTC. Translating it yields CASRPGYGANVLTF.

This clonotype showed up just a few times. The chain has TRBV12-3 or TRBV12-4 and TRBJ1-1; no definite D call. V was shortened by 3 bases and J by 3 bases, with 8 bases between the two germline ends. This CDR3 is built from 13 residues. Here the CDR3 reads CASSFKTDTEAFF. Written as DNA, the CDR3 is TGTGCCAGCAGTTTCAAGACGGACACTGAAGCTTTCTTT.

In regard to this clonotype: A much larger clone lies one base from this, so it may be a read error. The gene calls are TRBV15 and TRBJ2-1; TRBD2 is a possible D gene (6 bases). Germline CDR1 is LNHNV and CDR2 is YYDKDF (reference sequence). This CDR3 comprises 15 residues. As DNA, the CDR3 is TGTGCCGCGGCCGGGGCTAGCGTTTCCTACAATAAGCAGTTCTTC. It yields the protein CAAAGASVSYNKQFF. The whole variable domain, filled in from reference TRBV15 and TRBJ2-1, reads DAMVIQNPRYQVTQFGKPVTLSCSQTLNHNVMYWYQQKSSQAPKLLFHYYDKDFNNEADTPDNFQSRRPNTSFCFLDIRSPGLGDTAMYLCAAAGASVSYNKQFFGPGTRLTVL.

The CDR3 DNA sequence: TGCGCCAGCAGCCCCAGGGACAGGGGGAACTATGGCTACACCTTC. It specifies CASSPRDRGNYGYTF. The rearrangement joins TRBV5-1 to TRBJ1-2; 11 bases line up with TRBD1. Germline trimming cut 4 bases from V and 2 bases from J; bases unmatched to any gene: 4. The CDR3 contains 15 residues. The V gene's germline CDR1 is SGHRS and CDR2 YFSETQ.

This clonotype was observed a handful of times. V usage is TRBV7-9 and J usage is TRBJ2-7; D is tentatively TRBD1 or TRBD2 (5 bases each). This CDR3 has 13 residues. V lost 8 bases and J 3 bases, leaving 14 bases between the germline ends. Germline V lookup: CDR1 SEHNR, CDR2 FQNEAQ (reference sequence). The CDR3 nucleotides read TGTGCCAGCTCCGACGGGGCATACTACGAGCAGTACTTC. It translates to CASSDGAYYEQYF.

V gene TRBV28 combines with J gene TRBJ1-5; 9 bases are a match to TRBD1. Losses at the gene ends were 5 bases for V and 6 bases for J; bases not matched to a gene: 17. This CDR3 contains 18 residues. Germline CDR1 and CDR2: MDHEN and SYDVKM. The CDR3 sequence is CASSLGEAGTGRRQPQHF. The CDR3, as DNA: TGTGCCAGCAGTCTCGGCGAAGCTGGGACAGGGAGGCGTCAGCCCCAGCATTTT.

In this sample, this clonotype turned up many times. The V and J genes are TRBV12-3 or TRBV12-4 and TRBJ2-3; the D gene is possibly TRBD2 (6 bases). The CDR3 has 15 residues. The germline V and J ends were trimmed by 5 bases and 7 bases, with 19 bases remaining between them. The CDR3 bases are TGTGCCAGCAGTGCGATGTCGGGGAGGAGGAATACGCAGTATTTT. Translating gives CASSAMSGRRNTQYF.

This clonotype has more than one count but fewer than ten. The V and J genes are TRBV2 and TRBJ1-6; tentative D call: TRBD1 (5 bases). Germline loops: CDR1 SNHLY, CDR2 FYNNEI. The V and J ends lost 4 bases and 12 bases respectively, with 13 bases between them. This CDR3 spans 13 amino acids. The CDR3 region is CASSGDRPLPLHF. CDR3 coding DNA: TGTGCCAGCAGTGGTGACAGACCTTTACCCCTCCACTTT.

In its sample, this clonotype was seen many times. This chain's CDR3 is CASSEIGGSDEKLFF. In DNA, the CDR3 is TGCGCCAGCAGTGAGATCGGGGGCTCGGATGAAAAACTGTTTTTT. The chain has TRBV10-2 and TRBJ1-4, with TRBD1 as a possible D gene (6 bases). CDR1 is WSHSY, CDR2 SAAADI, per germline. Trimming stripped 2 bases from V and 6 bases from J, with 13 bases between. The CDR3 sequence is 15 residues long.

This chain uses TRBV11-2 with TRBJ1-2; D uncertain. CDR3 length: 13 residues. Germline values: CDR1 SGHAT, CDR2 FQNNGV. V shed 8 bases and J shed 2 bases, with 12 bases lying between them. For the CDR3, the DNA is TGTGCCAGCGATGGCGAGGGCAACTATGGCTACACCTTC. Translation: CASDGEGNYGYTF.